Listed below are T cell receptor beta chains from one sample, sequenced in a study of T cell changes during pregnancy in multiple sclerosis. Produced via immunoSEQ multiplex PCR; TCRdb's table is partial and in-frame only. The repertoire holds tens of thousands of clones, with 90% to 95% as singletons. The material was CD4+ T cells from peripheral blood mononuclear cells, obtained in the third trimester of pregnancy. Receptors were obtained from a female donor in good health, enrolled as a control in a pregnancy study. CDR3s include the opening cysteine and the closing phenylalanine or tryptophan. Fields, in order: clone size, V gene, J gene, CDR3 length, CDR3 protein. A clone size is listed for some rows: how often the clone was seen (once, few, many), or a class if it is expanded.

NA	TRBV9	TRBJ1-4	15	CASSPETGGDEKLFF
NA	TRBV7-2	TRBJ2-1	17	CASSLFGLAGAHNEQFF
NA	TRBV7-3	TRBJ2-2	17	CASSLVPGQGANGELFF
NA	TRBV29-1	TRBJ2-2	14	CSARSGGKTGELFF
NA	TRBV27	TRBJ1-4	14	CATSTGISNEKLFF
NA	TRBV30	TRBJ2-5	13	CAWSPDRGETQYF
NA	TRBV18	TRBJ1-5	14	CASSSQGDNQPQHF
NA	TRBV4-1	TRBJ1-4	15	CASRQGPATNEKLFF
NA	TRBV5-4	TRBJ2-3	17	CASSDWAGGFRTDTQYF
NA	TRBV11-2	TRBJ1-5	16	CASSLDRGGRSQPQHF
NA	TRBV5-6	TRBJ2-2	15	CASSFYEIVTGELFF
NA	TRBV19	TRBJ1-2	14	CASSDTINNYGYTF
once	TRBV11-2	TRBJ1-6	16	CASSLVGGMYNSPLHF
NA	TRBV5-6	TRBJ1-2	14	CASGGTGQIYGYTF